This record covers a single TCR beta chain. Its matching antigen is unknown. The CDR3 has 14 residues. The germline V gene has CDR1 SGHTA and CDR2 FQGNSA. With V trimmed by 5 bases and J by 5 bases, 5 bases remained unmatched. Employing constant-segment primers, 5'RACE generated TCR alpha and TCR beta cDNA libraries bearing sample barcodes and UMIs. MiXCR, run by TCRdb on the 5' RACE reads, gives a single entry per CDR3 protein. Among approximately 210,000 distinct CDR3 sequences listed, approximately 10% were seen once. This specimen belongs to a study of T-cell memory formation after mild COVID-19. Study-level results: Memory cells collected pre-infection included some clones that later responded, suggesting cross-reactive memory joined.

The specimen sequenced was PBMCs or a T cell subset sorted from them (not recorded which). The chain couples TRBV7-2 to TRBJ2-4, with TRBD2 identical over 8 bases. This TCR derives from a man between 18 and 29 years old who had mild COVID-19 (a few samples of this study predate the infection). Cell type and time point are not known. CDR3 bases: TGTGCCAGCAGCCCTCGGGGGGGACAAAACATTCAGTACTTC. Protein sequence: CASSPRGGQNIQYF.